This passage covers 18 T cell receptor beta chains from one sample sequenced in a study of cytomegalovirus exposure and HLA in healthy donors. PCR was performed using 60 Vbeta and 13 Jbeta primers. The table came from immunoSEQ multiplex PCR; TCRdb's copy has only in-frame clones and leaves some out. The table has 120,000 or so clones, over 65% seen once. The material sequenced was PBMCs. All receptors derive from a man aged 18 to 35 in good health and CMV-seronegative.

On this clone: Since no conserved phenylalanine or tryptophan closes the CDR3, a read error is the likely cause. The rearrangement uses TRBV9 and TRBJ2-4; possibly TRBD2 for D (6 bases). Trimming left V 0 bases short and J 0 bases short, with 16 bases between. From germline, CDR1 is SGDLS and CDR2 YYNGEE. This CDR3 has 18 residues. As DNA, the CDR3 is TGTGCCAGCAGCGTAGGGATTAGCGGAAACGAAGCCAAAAACATTCAGTACCTC. Protein: CASSVGISGNEAKNIQYL.

The chain carries TRBV7-9 and TRBJ1-5; 7 bases map to TRBD1. Germline assignment: CDR1 SEHNR and CDR2 FQNEAQ (reference sequence). J was trimmed by 7 bases and V by 4 bases; bases with no gene match: 7. The CDR3 length is 14 residues. The CDR3 loop reads CASSSSTGRQPQHF. CDR3 bases: TGTGCCAGCAGCTCTTCGACAGGGCGACAGCCCCAGCATTTT.

The DNA for the CDR3 is TGTGCCAGCAGCCCTACCGGGACACTCTACGAGCAGTACTTC. Its protein is CASSPTGTLYEQYF. This chain uses TRBV7-9 with TRBJ2-7, with D tentatively TRBD1 (6 bases). The CDR3 runs to 14 residues. Trimming shortened V by 5 bases and J by 3 bases, and 14 bases separated the two germline ends. From germline, CDR1 is SEHNR and CDR2 FQNEAQ (reference sequence).

The chain recombines TRBV2 with TRBJ1-6; D is uncertain. Germline CDR1 and CDR2: SNHLY and FYNNEI. CDR3 length: 19 residues. V was clipped by 5 bases and J by 0 bases, with 20 bases between them. The CDR3 loop is CASSQHSSIRSSYNSPLHF. The CDR3 region has the DNA TGTGCCAGCAGTCAACACTCTAGTATACGTAGCTCCTATAATTCACCCCTCCACTTT. The full variable domain, its missing parts supplied by reference TRBV2 and TRBJ1-6, is EPEVTQTPSHQVTQMGQEVILRCVPISNHLYFYWYRQILGQKVEFLVSFYNNEISEKSEIFDDQFSVERPDGSNFTLKIRSTKLEDSAMYFCASSQHSSIRSSYNSPLHFGNGTRLTVT.

As DNA, the CDR3 is TGTGCCAGCAGCGTAGAGTCGGGGGGCCGTATAGATACGCAGTATTTT. The encoded protein is CASSVESGGRIDTQYF. The chain uses TRBV9 and TRBJ2-3; a weak D match, TRBD2 (7 bases). This CDR3 contains 16 residues. V was pared by 0 bases and J by 5 bases, with 16 bases between. Germline V gene data show CDR1 as SGDLS and CDR2 as YYNGEE. The full variable domain, rest sourced from reference TRBV9 and TRBJ2-3, is DSGVTQTPKHLITATGQRVTLRCSPRSGDLSVYWYQQSLDQGLQFLIQYYNGEERAKGNILERFSAQQFPDLHSELNLSSLELGDSALYFCASSVESGGRIDTQYFGPGTRLTVL.

This chain connects TRBV27 to TRBJ1-2; unclear D gene. Germline V gene sequence: CDR1 MNHEY, CDR2 SMNVEV (reference sequence). The length of the CDR3 is 13 residues. V was cut by 4 bases and J by 6 bases, with 12 bases left in between. CDR3 in DNA: TGTGCCAGCAGTTACAGCCTCGGGAATGGCTACACCTTC. This encodes CASSYSLGNGYTF.

The rearrangement joins TRBV28 to TRBJ1-5; tentatively, D is TRBD1 (5 bases). V was pared by 5 bases and J by 3 bases, with 14 bases between. Germline assignment: CDR1 MDHEN and CDR2 SYDVKM. This CDR3 is built from 15 residues. The CDR3 reads CASSRTGGSNQPQHF. CDR3 DNA: TGTGCCAGCAGTCGGACGGGGGGTTCCAATCAGCCCCAGCATTTT.

The chain combines TRBV6-5 with TRBJ1-2, with D perhaps matching TRBD1 (6 bases). The germline CDR1 and CDR2 sequences are MNHEY and SVGAGI. The CDR3 runs to 15 residues. Trimming took off 3 bases at V and 4 bases at J, with 15 bases between the two ends. CDR3 residues: CASSYSGQNFYGYTF. The CDR3 bases are TGTGCCAGCAGTTATTCTGGACAGAACTTCTATGGCTACACCTTC.

This chain joins TRBV6-5 and TRBJ1-4; 7 nucleotides match TRBD1. The CDR3 is 14 residues long. V lost 6 bases and J lost 2; bases outside the gene matches: 3. Germline CDR1 and CDR2: MNHEY and SVGAGI. DNA for the CDR3: TGTGCCAGCAGGTCGGGACAGACTAATGAAAAACTGTTTTTT. It specifies CASRSGQTNEKLFF.

This clone showed up just a few times. This chain connects TRBV6-5 to TRBJ1-2; 8 bases are a match to TRBD1. CDR1 and CDR2 from the germline V gene are MNHEY and SVGAGI. With 5 bases clipped from V and 8 bases from J, the junction kept 4 bases outside the gene matches. This CDR3 spans 12 amino acids. The CDR3 region is CASSRQGLGYTF. As DNA, the CDR3 is TGTGCCAGCAGTCGACAGGGGCTGGGCTACACCTTC.

This chain links TRBV6-5 with TRBJ2-7; 8 bases fit TRBD1. Germline CDR1 MNHEY, CDR2 SVGAGI. V dropped 8 bases and J dropped 3; count of bases not matched to a gene: 6. There are 13 residues in the CDR3. The CDR3, as DNA: TGTGCCAGCGGTGGACAGGGACACTACGAGCAGTACTTC. As protein: CASGGQGHYEQYF.

The chain is built from TRBV19 and TRBJ2-1, with D maybe TRBD2 (6 bases). V gave up 6 bases and J gave up 4 bases, with 10 bases separating them. From germline, CDR1 is LNHDA and CDR2 SQIVND (reference sequence). The CDR3 runs 13 residues. The CDR3 is CASRTGVYNEQFF. The CDR3 coding sequence is TGTGCCAGTAGGACGGGAGTGTACAATGAGCAGTTCTTC.

The chain links TRBV7-3 to TRBJ2-1, with D possibly being TRBD1 (5 bases). V lost 5 bases and J lost 1, with 9 bases in between. Germline V gene data show CDR1 as SGHTA and CDR2 as FQGTGA. The length of the CDR3 is 14 residues. CDR3 nucleotides: TGTGCCAGCAGCGCTGACAGTTCCTACAATGAGCAGTTCTTC. Translating it yields CASSADSSYNEQFF.

The rearrangement joins TRBV6-5 to TRBJ1-6; 11 nucleotides agree with TRBD1. This CDR3 has 14 residues. Trimming removed 4 bases from V and 9 bases from J; junction bases left unmatched: 2. CDR1 and CDR2 from the germline V gene are MNHEY and SVGAGI. The CDR3 region is CASSWDRGGSPLHF. The CDR3 nucleotides are TGTGCCAGCAGTTGGGACAGGGGGGGTTCACCCCTCCACTTT.

This rearrangement joins TRBV5-1 to TRBJ1-1; tentative D call: TRBD1 (6 bases). The CDR3 spans 14 residues. The V gene lost 5 bases and the J gene lost 0 bases, with 11 bases spanning the gap. Germline V gene sequence: CDR1 SGHRS, CDR2 YFSETQ. The CDR3 loop is CASSSGTLNTEAFF. The CDR3 region has the DNA TGCGCCAGCAGTTCGGGGACATTGAACACTGAAGCTTTCTTT.

This CDR3 reads CASSLGSEQYF. The CDR3, as DNA: TGTGCCAGCAGCTTAGGTTCAGAACAGTACTTC. The chain combines TRBV11-3 with TRBJ2-7; D unresolved. V was shortened by 1 base and J by 10 bases, with 8 bases between the two germline ends. Germline values: CDR1 SGHNT, CDR2 YENEEA. The CDR3 spans 11 residues. The whole variable domain, remainder taken from reference TRBV11-3 and TRBJ2-7, is EAGVVQSPRYKIIEKKQPVAFWCNPISGHNTLYWYLQNLGQGPELLIRYENEEAVDDSQLPKDRFSAERLKGVDSTLKIQPAELGDSAVYLCASSLGSEQYFGPGTRLTVT.

The V gene is TRBV4-2, the J gene TRBJ2-2; 12 positions match TRBD2. Unmatched junction bases numbered 0, after V lost 4 bases and J lost 3 bases. This CDR3 has 15 residues. The germline CDR1 and CDR2 sequences are LGHNA and YNFKEQ. CDR3 DNA: TGTGCCAGCAGCCGACTAGCGGGGGACACCGGGGAGCTGTTTTTT. As protein: CASSRLAGDTGELFF.

The rearrangement uses TRBV27 and TRBJ2-7; 9 bases agree with TRBD2. J was trimmed by 8 bases and V by 6 bases; bases with no gene match: 5. The CDR3 spans 12 residues. CDR1 is MNHEY, CDR2 SMNVEV, per germline (reference sequence). CDR3 DNA sequence: TGTGCCAGCAGCTCCGGACTAGCGAAGCAGTACTTC. This codes for CASSSGLAKQYF.